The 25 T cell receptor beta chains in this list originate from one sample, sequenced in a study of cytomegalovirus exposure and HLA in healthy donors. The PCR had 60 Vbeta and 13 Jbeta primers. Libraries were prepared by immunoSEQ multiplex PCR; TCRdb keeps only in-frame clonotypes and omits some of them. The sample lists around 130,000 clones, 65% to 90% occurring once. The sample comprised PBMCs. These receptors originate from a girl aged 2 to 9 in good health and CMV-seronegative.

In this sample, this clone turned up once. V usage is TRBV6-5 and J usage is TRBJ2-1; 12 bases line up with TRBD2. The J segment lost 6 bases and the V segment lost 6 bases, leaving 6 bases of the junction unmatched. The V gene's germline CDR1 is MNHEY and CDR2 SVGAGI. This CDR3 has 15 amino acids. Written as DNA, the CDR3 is TGTGCCAGCAGCAAGACTAGCGGGAGAATCAATGAGCAGTTCTTC. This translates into CASSKTSGRINEQFF.

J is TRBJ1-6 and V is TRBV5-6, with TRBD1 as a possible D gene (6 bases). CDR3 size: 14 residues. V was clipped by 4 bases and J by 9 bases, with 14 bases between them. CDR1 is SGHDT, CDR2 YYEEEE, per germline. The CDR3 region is CASSLETGFSPLHF. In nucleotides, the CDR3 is TGTGCCAGCAGCCTAGAAACAGGGTTTTCACCCCTCCACTTT.

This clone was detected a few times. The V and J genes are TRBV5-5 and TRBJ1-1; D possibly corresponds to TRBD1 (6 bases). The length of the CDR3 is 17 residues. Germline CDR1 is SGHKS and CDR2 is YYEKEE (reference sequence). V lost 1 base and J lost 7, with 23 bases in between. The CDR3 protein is CASSLSSVQGLRREAFF. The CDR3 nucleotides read TGTGCCAGCAGCTTGTCTTCGGTTCAGGGGCTACGCCGTGAAGCTTTCTTT.

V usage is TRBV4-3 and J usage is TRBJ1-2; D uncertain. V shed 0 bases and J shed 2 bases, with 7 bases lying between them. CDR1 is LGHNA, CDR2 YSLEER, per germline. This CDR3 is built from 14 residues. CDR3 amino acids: CASSQEAVNYGYTF. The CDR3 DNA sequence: TGCGCCAGCAGCCAAGAGGCGGTGAACTATGGCTACACCTTC.

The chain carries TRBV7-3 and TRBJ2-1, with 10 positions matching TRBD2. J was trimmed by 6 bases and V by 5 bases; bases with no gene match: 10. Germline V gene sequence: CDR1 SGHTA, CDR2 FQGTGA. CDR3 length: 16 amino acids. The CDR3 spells CASSVYTSGTGNEQFF. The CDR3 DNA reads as TGTGCCAGCAGCGTCTATACTAGCGGGACCGGCAATGAGCAGTTCTTC.

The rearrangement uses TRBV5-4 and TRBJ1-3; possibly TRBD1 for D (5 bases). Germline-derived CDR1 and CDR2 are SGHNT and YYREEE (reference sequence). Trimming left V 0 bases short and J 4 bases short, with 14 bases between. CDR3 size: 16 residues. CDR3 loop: CASSLVFRVHGNTIYF. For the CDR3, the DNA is TGTGCCAGCAGCTTGGTCTTCAGGGTACACGGAAACACCATATATTTT.

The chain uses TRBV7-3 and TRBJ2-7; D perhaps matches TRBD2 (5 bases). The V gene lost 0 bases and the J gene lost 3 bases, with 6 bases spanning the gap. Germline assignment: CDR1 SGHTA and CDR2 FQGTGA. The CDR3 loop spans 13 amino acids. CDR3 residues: CASSLTGNYEQYF. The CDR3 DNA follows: TGTGCCAGCAGCTTAACCGGGAACTACGAGCAGTACTTC.

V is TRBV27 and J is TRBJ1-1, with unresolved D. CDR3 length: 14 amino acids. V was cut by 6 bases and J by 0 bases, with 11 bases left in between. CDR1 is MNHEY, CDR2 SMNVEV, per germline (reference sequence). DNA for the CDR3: TGTGCCAGCAGCTTGGCGCGGCTGAACACTGAAGCTTTCTTT. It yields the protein CASSLARLNTEAFF.

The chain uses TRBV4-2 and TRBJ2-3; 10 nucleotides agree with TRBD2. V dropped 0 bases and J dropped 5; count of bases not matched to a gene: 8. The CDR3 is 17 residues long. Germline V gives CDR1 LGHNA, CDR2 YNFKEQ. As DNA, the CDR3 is TGTGCCAGCAGCCAAGATGCTCCTAGCGGGGGAAGAGATACGCAGTATTTT. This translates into CASSQDAPSGGRDTQYF.

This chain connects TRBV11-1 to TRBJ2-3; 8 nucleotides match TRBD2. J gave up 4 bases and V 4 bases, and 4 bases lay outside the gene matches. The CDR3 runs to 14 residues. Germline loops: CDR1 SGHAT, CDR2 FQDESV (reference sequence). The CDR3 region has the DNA TGTGCCAGCAGCTCCGGACTAGCTGCAGATACGCAGTATTTT. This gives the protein CASSSGLAADTQYF.

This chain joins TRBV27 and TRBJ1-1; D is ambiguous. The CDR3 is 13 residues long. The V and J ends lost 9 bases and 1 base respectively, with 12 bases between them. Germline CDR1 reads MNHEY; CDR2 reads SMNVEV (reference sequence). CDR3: CASRNPGNTEAFF. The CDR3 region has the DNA TGTGCCAGTAGAAATCCGGGGAACACTGAAGCTTTCTTT.

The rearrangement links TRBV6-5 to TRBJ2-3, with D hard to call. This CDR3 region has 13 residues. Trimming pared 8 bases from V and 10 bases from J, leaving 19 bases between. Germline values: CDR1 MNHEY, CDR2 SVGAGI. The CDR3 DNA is TGTGCCAGCGGCCCGAATTTACGTTCACCGCAGTATTTT. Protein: CASGPNLRSPQYF.

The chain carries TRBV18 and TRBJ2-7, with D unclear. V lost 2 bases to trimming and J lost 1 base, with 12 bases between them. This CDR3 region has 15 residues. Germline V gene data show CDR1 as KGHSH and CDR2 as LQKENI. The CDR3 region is CASSPESFGSYEQYF. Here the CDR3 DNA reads TGTGCCAGCTCACCAGAGTCCTTCGGGTCCTACGAGCAGTACTTC.

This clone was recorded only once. The CDR3 loop reads CASSISGQGFQPQHF. Written as DNA, the CDR3 is TGTGCCAGTAGTATTTCGGGACAGGGGTTTCAGCCCCAGCATTTT. The chain combines TRBV19 with TRBJ1-5; the match to TRBD1 covers 10 bases. The ends lost 3 bases at V and 6 bases at J; junction bases unmatched: 5. Germline values: CDR1 LNHDA, CDR2 SQIVND (reference sequence). The CDR3 totals 15 residues.

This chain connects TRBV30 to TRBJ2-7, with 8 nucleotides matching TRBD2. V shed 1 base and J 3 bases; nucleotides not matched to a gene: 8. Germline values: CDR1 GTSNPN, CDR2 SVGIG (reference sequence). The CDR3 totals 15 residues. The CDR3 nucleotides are TGTGCCTGGAGTGGTGAGGCGGGAGGAGTCTACGAGCAGTACTTC. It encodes CAWSGEAGGVYEQYF.

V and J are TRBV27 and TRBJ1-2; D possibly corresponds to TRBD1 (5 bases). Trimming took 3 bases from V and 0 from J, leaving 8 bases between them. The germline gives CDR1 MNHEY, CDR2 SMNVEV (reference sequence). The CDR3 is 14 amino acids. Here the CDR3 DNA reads TGTGCCAGCAGTTTGTCCAGGGCTAACTATGGCTACACCTTC. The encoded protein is CASSLSRANYGYTF.

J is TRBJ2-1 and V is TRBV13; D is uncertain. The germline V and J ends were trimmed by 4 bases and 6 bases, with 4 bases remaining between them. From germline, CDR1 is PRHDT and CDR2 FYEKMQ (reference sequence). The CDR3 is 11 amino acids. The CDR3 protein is CASSSTNEQFF. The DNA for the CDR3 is TGTGCCAGCAGCTCTACCAATGAGCAGTTCTTC. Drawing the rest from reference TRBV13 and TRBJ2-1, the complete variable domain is AAGVIQSPRHLIKEKRETATLKCYPIPRHDTVYWYQQGPGQDPQFLISFYEKMQSDKGSIPDRFSAQQFSDYHSELNMSSLELGDSALYFCASSSTNEQFFGPGTRLTVL.

The CDR3 bases are TGCGCCAGCAGCAGCGGACGGGGTGATACTAGCGTGCAGTACTTC. As protein: CASSSGRGDTSVQYF. This chain links TRBV5-1 with TRBJ2-7; 7 bases fit TRBD2. The CDR3 sequence is 15 residues long. V lost 4 bases, J lost 9 bases, and 16 bases stayed unmatched. Per germline, CDR1 SGHRS and CDR2 YFSETQ.

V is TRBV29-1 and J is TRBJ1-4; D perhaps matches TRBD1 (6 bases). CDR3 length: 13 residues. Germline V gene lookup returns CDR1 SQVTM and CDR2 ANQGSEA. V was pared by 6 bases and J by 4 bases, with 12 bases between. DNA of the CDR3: TGCAGCGTCTGGACAGACCGTAATGAAAAACTGTTTTTT. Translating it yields CSVWTDRNEKLFF.

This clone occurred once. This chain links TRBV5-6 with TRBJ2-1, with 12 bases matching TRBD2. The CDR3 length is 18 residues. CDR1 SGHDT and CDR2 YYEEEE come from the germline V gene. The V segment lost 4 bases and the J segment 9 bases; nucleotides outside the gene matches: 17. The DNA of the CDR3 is TGTGCCAGCAGCCTGCGGACTAGCGGGACCTTACGGGGTAGTGAGCAGTTCTTC. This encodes CASSLRTSGTLRGSEQFF.

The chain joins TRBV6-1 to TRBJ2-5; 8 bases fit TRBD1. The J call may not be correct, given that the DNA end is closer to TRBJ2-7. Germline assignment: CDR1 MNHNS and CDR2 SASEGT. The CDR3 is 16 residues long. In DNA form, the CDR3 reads TGTGCCAGCAGTGACCGGGCTACAGGGGGTTCCTACGAGCAGTACTTC. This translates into CASSDRATGGSYEQYF.

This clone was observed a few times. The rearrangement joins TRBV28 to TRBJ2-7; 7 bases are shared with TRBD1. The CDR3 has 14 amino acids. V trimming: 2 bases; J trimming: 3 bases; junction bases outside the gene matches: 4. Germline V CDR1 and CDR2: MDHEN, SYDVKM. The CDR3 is CASSLGTDNYEQYF. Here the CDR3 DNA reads TGTGCCAGCAGTTTAGGGACAGACAACTACGAGCAGTACTTC.

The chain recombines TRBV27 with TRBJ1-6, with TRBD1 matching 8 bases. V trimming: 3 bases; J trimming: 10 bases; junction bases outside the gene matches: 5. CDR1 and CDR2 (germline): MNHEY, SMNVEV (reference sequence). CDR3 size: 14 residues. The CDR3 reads CASSFGQGGSPLHF. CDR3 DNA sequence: TGTGCCAGCAGTTTTGGACAGGGTGGCTCACCCCTCCACTTT.

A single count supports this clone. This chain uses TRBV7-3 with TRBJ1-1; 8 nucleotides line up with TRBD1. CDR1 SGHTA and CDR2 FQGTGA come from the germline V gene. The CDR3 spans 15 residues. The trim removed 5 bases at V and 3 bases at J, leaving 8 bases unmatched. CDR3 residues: CASSEAGGGYTEAFF. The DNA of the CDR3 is TGTGCCAGCAGCGAAGCAGGGGGCGGGTACACTGAAGCTTTCTTT.

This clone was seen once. The DNA of the CDR3 is TGTGCCACCAGCAGAGAGGAGAGGGATACGCAGTATTTT. Its protein product is CATSREERDTQYF. The chain joins TRBV15 to TRBJ2-3; D is unclear. Germline V gene sequence: CDR1 LNHNV, CDR2 YYDKDF (reference sequence). The CDR3 loop spans 13 amino acids. Trimming shortened V by 0 bases and J by 6 bases, and 7 bases separated the two germline ends.